This T cell receptor (beta chain) was sequenced during a study of cytomegalovirus exposure and HLA in healthy donors. Overall study context: It was reported in a later analysis that the same platform had been used for the 120 validation repertoires as for the 666 first-cohort repertoires.

Worth noting for this clone: What it binds is not known.

TCRdb's table, derived via immunoSEQ multiplex PCR, lists solely in-frame clones and lacks some. Here the sample spans a few hundred thousand clones, 65% to 90% being singletons. The CDR3 extends over 14 amino acids. V lost 5 bases and J lost 7; bases outside the gene matches: 11. The V gene's germline CDR1 is SGHRS and CDR2 YFSETQ. Study-level findings and limits: According to the study, around 150 TCR beta chains were cytomegalovirus-associated. Most sequenced TCRs were rare (though some public TCRs occurred in many donors).

Sequenced sample: PBMCs. This clonotype was obtained from a woman aged 18-29 years in good health and CMV-seronegative. The chain employs TRBV5-1 and TRBJ1-1, with 7 bases fitting TRBD1. The CDR3 region has the DNA TGCGCCAGCAGGCCCAGACAGGGAAGGGATGAAGCTTTCTTT. This translates into CASRPRQGRDEAFF.